Listed here are 16 T cell receptor beta chains from one sample, sequenced in a study of CD8 T cells in Susac syndrome. RNA totalling about 0.45 to 1 ug underwent reverse transcription with random hexamers. TCRdb itself ran the immunoSEQ multiplex PCR reads through MiXCR, one entry per CDR3 protein. The sample shows tens of thousands of distinct CDR3 sequences, approximately 96% of them seen only once. Source material: CD4+ T cells from PBMCs. The source of these receptors is a human donor with multiple sclerosis.

This sequence joins TRBV30 and TRBJ1-2; D may be TRBD1 (5 bases). The CDR3 extends over 13 amino acids. The V end lost 4 bases, the J end lost 0 bases, and 9 bases lay between the germline ends. Germline CDR1 is GTSNPN and CDR2 is SVGIG (reference sequence). The CDR3 DNA is TGTGCCTGGACCCGGACATCTAACTATGGCTACACCTTC. This encodes CAWTRTSNYGYTF.

The chain joins TRBV20-1 to TRBJ2-3; TRBD2 matches 10 bases. Germline V gives CDR1 DFQATT, CDR2 SNEGSKA (reference sequence). The CDR3 has 15 residues. Trimming cost V 6 bases and J 7 bases; bases outside gene matches: 13. CDR3 in DNA: TGCAGTGCGAGCGGGGGGGGCACCCTCGGATATACGCAGTATTTT. This translates into CSASGGGTLGYTQYF.

The rearrangement uses TRBV6-2 or TRBV6-3 and TRBJ2-7; D could derive from TRBD1 or TRBD2 (5 bases each). The CDR3 has 12 amino acids. From germline, CDR1 is MNHEY and CDR2 SVGEGT. The germline V and J ends were trimmed by 5 bases and 3 bases, with 8 bases remaining between them. CDR3 in DNA: TGTGCCAGCAGTGGGGCGGGCTACGAGCAGTACTTC. Residues: CASSGAGYEQYF.

V gene TRBV7-9 combines with J gene TRBJ2-1; 13 nucleotides match TRBD2. Germline lookup yields CDR1 SEHNR and CDR2 FQNEAQ (reference sequence). CDR3 size: 16 residues. V shed 4 bases and J 5 bases; nucleotides not matched to a gene: 5. CDR3 sequence (DNA): TGTGCCAGCAGCTCACTAGCGGGGGGGCGACACAATGAGCAGTTCTTC. Protein sequence: CASSSLAGGRHNEQFF.

J is TRBJ1-3 and V is TRBV11-2; possible D gene TRBD1, 5 bases. The germline V gene has CDR1 SGHAT and CDR2 FQNNGV. CDR3 length: 14 amino acids. V shed 0 bases and J shed 3 bases, with 6 bases lying between them. DNA of the CDR3: TGTGCCAGCAGCTTAGACAGGGTTGGAAACACCATATATTTT. It codes for CASSLDRVGNTIYF.

The V call is TRBV20-1, the J call TRBJ1-2, with TRBD1 matching 8 bases. Germline CDR1 and CDR2: DFQATT and SNEGSKA (reference sequence). The CDR3 contains 15 residues. V lost 5 bases, J lost 5 bases, and 13 bases stayed unmatched. CDR3 sequence: CSALPGGSIVYGYTF. CDR3 sequence (DNA): TGCAGTGCTCTCCCAGGGGGCAGTATAGTTTATGGCTACACCTTC.

V and J are TRBV20-1 and TRBJ2-3; the match to TRBD2 covers 14 bases. The CDR3 extends over 15 amino acids. Germline CDR1 reads DFQATT; CDR2 reads SNEGSKA (reference sequence). Trimming cost V 6 bases and J 6 bases; bases outside gene matches: 8. CDR3 loop: CSARRLAGGPDTQYF. In DNA form, the CDR3 reads TGCAGTGCGAGAAGACTAGCGGGGGGGCCCGATACGCAGTATTTT.

The table lists this clonotype with a count of one. The chain uses TRBV7-9 and TRBJ2-7; D possibly uses TRBD1 or TRBD2 (5 bases each). The CDR3 length is 14 residues. Germline V gene data show CDR1 as SEHNR and CDR2 as FQNEAQ (reference sequence). Trimming pared 5 bases from V and 9 bases from J, leaving 20 bases between. The chain's CDR3 is CASSIQEAPLGQYF. The CDR3 DNA reads as TGTGCCAGCAGCATACAGGAGGCCCCCCTCGGGCAGTACTTC.

The CDR3 bases are TGTGCCTGGAGTGTTGGGGACTATGGCTACACCTTC. This encodes CAWSVGDYGYTF. The chain carries TRBV30 and TRBJ1-2; D remains ambiguous. The V gene's germline CDR1 is GTSNPN and CDR2 SVGIG (reference sequence). Trimming removed 0 bases at V and 3 bases at J, with 5 bases between. CDR3 length: 12 amino acids. The full variable domain, with the rest looked up from reference TRBV30 and TRBJ1-2, is SQTIHQWPATLVQPVGSPLSLECTVEGTSNPNLYWYRQAAGRGLQLLFYSVGIGQISSEVPQNLSASRPQDRQFILSSKKLLLSDSGFYLCAWSVGDYGYTFGSGTRLTVV.

This rearrangement joins TRBV28 to TRBJ2-7, with TRBD1 identical over 7 bases. The CDR3 is 15 amino acids. The J segment lost 0 bases and the V segment lost 5 bases, leaving 7 bases of the junction unmatched. Germline V gene sequence: CDR1 MDHEN, CDR2 SYDVKM. CDR3 nucleotides: TGTGCCAGCAGTCCACAGGACAGGAGCTCCTACGAGCAGTACTTC. Its protein product is CASSPQDRSSYEQYF.

CDR3 nucleotide sequence: TGTGCCAGCAGCGTCGAAACAGGGCACGGGGCACCCCTCCACTTT. Its protein product is CASSVETGHGAPLHF. The chain is built from TRBV9 and TRBJ1-6; maybe TRBD1 (6 bases). The germline V and J ends were trimmed by 2 bases and 11 bases, with 17 bases remaining between them. Germline V CDR1 and CDR2: SGDLS, YYNGEE. This CDR3 has 15 residues.

The gene calls are TRBV4-1 and TRBJ1-5; TRBD1 matches at 9 bases. V lost 4 bases to trimming and J lost 0 bases; unmatched junction nucleotides: 7. The CDR3 covers 17 residues. From germline, CDR1 is MGHRA and CDR2 YSYEKL. CDR3 in amino acids: CASSPATGGNSNQPQHF. In DNA, the CDR3 is TGCGCCAGCAGCCCAGCGACAGGGGGAAATAGCAATCAGCCCCAGCATTTT.

The chain links TRBV29-1 to TRBJ2-2; 7 positions match TRBD1. Germline CDR1 reads SQVTM; CDR2 reads ANQGSEA. The CDR3 contains 14 residues. Trimming removed 5 bases from V and 4 bases from J; junction bases left unmatched: 7. The CDR3 here is CSVLDRPGTGELFF. For the CDR3, the DNA is TGCAGCGTTTTGGACAGGCCCGGCACCGGGGAGCTGTTTTTT.

This clonotype was recorded once. The chain recombines TRBV6-5 with TRBJ2-7; 9 bases fit TRBD1. The V gene end was trimmed by 2 bases and the J gene end by 4 bases; junction bases not matched to a gene: 3. The germline V gene encodes CDR1 MNHEY and CDR2 SVGAGI. This CDR3 is built from 14 residues. CDR3 protein: CASSYAGQGYEQYF. For the CDR3, the DNA is TGTGCCAGCAGTTACGCCGGACAGGGGTACGAGCAGTACTTC.

The V and J genes are TRBV7-9 and TRBJ2-5; unclear D gene. The V end was cut by 6 bases, the J end by 3 bases, with 5 bases between. The CDR3 is 11 residues long. Germline V gene data show CDR1 as SEHNR and CDR2 as FQNEAQ (reference sequence). In DNA form, the CDR3 reads TGTGCCAGCAGTGCAGAAGAGACCCAGTACTTC. This codes for CASSAEETQYF.

The chain couples TRBV12-3 or TRBV12-4 to TRBJ1-5; D not certain. Trimming stripped 3 bases from V and 0 bases from J, with 6 bases between. This CDR3 is 14 amino acids long. CDR3 nucleotides: TGTGCCAGCAGTTTCGTCTATAGCAATCAGCCCCAGCATTTT. Its protein product is CASSFVYSNQPQHF.